Each of the 32 T cell receptor beta chains below was sequenced from the same sample in a study of T cells after posttransplantation cyclophosphamide. Profiling relied on immunoSEQ multiplex PCR, and the TCRdb table lists in-frame clones only, not all of them. The sample holds about 7,800 clones; around 90% are singletons and the top ten take roughly 1.1%. Cyclophosphamide on days +3 and +4 followed busulfan-fludarabine conditioning and a marrow graft. The material sequenced was CD4+ T cells sorted from blood, taken around 1,400 days after allogeneic stem cell transplant with posttransplant cyclophosphamide. Receptors originate from a female patient aged 50 to 65 who received an allogeneic stem cell transplant from a related donor, was CMV-positive, and had no GVHD. These T cells may partly come from the graft donor.

This clone was counted only a few times. The CDR3 DNA is TGTGCCAGCAGTCTCCTGAGCTCCTACAATGAGCAGTTCTTC. It yields the protein CASSLLSSYNEQFF. The chain has TRBV28 and TRBJ2-1, with D unresolved. V was cut by 5 bases and J by 0 bases, with 8 bases left in between. The CDR3 loop spans 14 amino acids. CDR1 MDHEN and CDR2 SYDVKM come from the germline V gene. Complete variable domain (other parts from reference TRBV28 and TRBJ2-1): DVKVTQSSRYLVKRTGEKVFLECVQDMDHENMFWYRQDPGLGLRLIYFSYDVKMKEKGDIPEGYSVSREKKERFSLILESASTNQTSMYLCASSLLSSYNEQFFGPGTRLTVL.

This clone was seen once. V and J are TRBV18 and TRBJ1-1; the D gene is possibly TRBD1 (6 bases). The germline V gene encodes CDR1 KGHSH and CDR2 LQKENI. Trimming cost V 0 bases and J 5 bases, with 13 bases left between them. The CDR3 extends over 15 amino acids. This CDR3 is CASSPPGTTRTEAFF. CDR3 sequence (DNA): TGTGCCAGCTCACCACCAGGGACAACAAGAACTGAAGCTTTCTTT.

The chain employs TRBV11-2 and TRBJ2-5; D not certain. Germline V gene data show CDR1 as SGHAT and CDR2 as FQNNGV. There are 13 residues in the CDR3. V dropped 3 bases and J dropped 1 base, with 6 bases sitting between them. CDR3 in amino acids: CASSLRFQETQYF. The CDR3 DNA is TGTGCCAGCAGCTTGAGGTTCCAAGAGACCCAGTACTTC.

V and J are TRBV29-1 and TRBJ1-2; D is unclear. Trimming pared 1 base from V and 4 bases from J, leaving 16 bases between. The CDR3 sequence is 15 residues long. Germline assignment: CDR1 SQVTM and CDR2 ANQGSEA. CDR3 region: CSVEVEIRHGYGYTF. The CDR3, as DNA: TGCAGCGTTGAAGTCGAGATCCGACACGGCTATGGCTACACCTTC.

The chain couples TRBV5-1 to TRBJ2-2, with 7 positions matching TRBD2. J gave up 2 bases and V 4 bases, and 5 bases lay outside the gene matches. CDR3 length equals 15 residues. Germline lookup yields CDR1 SGHRS and CDR2 YFSETQ. CDR3 in amino acids: CASSRAGSNTGELFF. CDR3 coding DNA: TGCGCCAGCAGCCGAGCGGGGTCAAACACCGGGGAGCTGTTTTTT.

The chain couples TRBV4-3 to TRBJ2-7; the match to TRBD2 covers 14 bases. CDR1 and CDR2 from the germline V gene are LGHNA and YSLEER. The CDR3 extends over 17 amino acids. V was pared by 4 bases and J by 2 bases, with 7 bases of the junction left unmatched. The CDR3 spells CASSRGLAGGSTYEQYF. The CDR3 bases are TGCGCCAGCAGCCGCGGACTAGCGGGAGGATCAACCTACGAGCAGTACTTC.

The CDR3 nucleotides read TGCGCCAGCAGCTCTGAAACCGGGACAGGCACCCCTGGCAGCTATGGCTACACCTTC. Translated, it gives CASSSETGTGTPGSYGYTF. The genes are TRBV5-1 and TRBJ1-2; 8 nucleotides align to TRBD1. The V gene's germline CDR1 is SGHRS and CDR2 YFSETQ. The length of the CDR3 is 19 residues. V was clipped by 3 bases and J by 4 bases; unmatched bases: 20.

The chain links TRBV9 to TRBJ2-7; 11 bases are a match to TRBD1. The CDR3 extends over 16 amino acids. J lost 6 bases, V lost 4 bases, and 12 bases had no gene match. Per the germline V gene, CDR1 is SGDLS and CDR2 is YYNGEE. The CDR3 DNA sequence: TGTGCCAGCAGCAAACAACTGTGGGGGACAGGGGGCGAGCAGTACTTC. Protein sequence: CASSKQLWGTGGEQYF.

This chain joins TRBV4-2 and TRBJ2-3; 9 bases line up with TRBD2. The ends lost 6 bases at V and 0 bases at J; junction bases unmatched: 10. Germline CDR1 LGHNA, CDR2 YNFKEQ. The CDR3 consists of 17 residues. The CDR3, as DNA: TGTGCCAGCAGAGGCGGGAGGGCCCCCCGTAGCACAGATACGCAGTATTTT. It yields the protein CASRGGRAPRSTDTQYF.

V is TRBV5-1 and J is TRBJ1-2; 8 positions agree with TRBD1. Germline V gene sequence: CDR1 SGHRS, CDR2 YFSETQ. With V trimmed by 0 bases and J by 5 bases, 6 bases remained unmatched. This CDR3 has 15 amino acids. The DNA of the CDR3 is TGCGCCAGCAGCTTGGTGCAGGGGGCAAAATATGGCTACACCTTC. It is translated as CASSLVQGAKYGYTF.

The chain carries TRBV27 and TRBJ2-3; 8 bases are a match to TRBD2. From germline, CDR1 is MNHEY and CDR2 SMNVEV (reference sequence). CDR3 length equals 14 residues. V lost 11 bases to trimming and J lost 0 bases; unmatched junction nucleotides: 7. CDR3 loop: CAVWSSGSTDTQYF. CDR3 bases: TGTGCCGTCTGGTCTAGCGGGAGCACAGATACGCAGTATTTT.

The chain is built from TRBV2 and TRBJ2-7; D unresolved. The CDR3 consists of 12 residues. Germline CDR1 SNHLY, CDR2 FYNNEI. V was shortened by 3 bases and J by 1 base, with 4 bases between the two germline ends. The CDR3 reads CASSERSYEQYF. As DNA, the CDR3 is TGTGCCAGCAGTGAGAGGTCCTACGAGCAGTACTTC.

V and J are TRBV11-3 and TRBJ1-2, with 7 bases matching TRBD1. Germline V gene lookup returns CDR1 SGHNT and CDR2 YENEEA. The CDR3 sequence is 16 residues long. The V and J ends lost 1 base and 3 bases, in that order; junction bases with no gene match: 8. The CDR3 bases are TGTGCCAGCAGCTTAGGTGGGGACCAGGGGGACTATGGCTACACCTTC. This gives the protein CASSLGGDQGDYGYTF. The entire variable domain, with the rest obtained from reference TRBV11-3 and TRBJ1-2, is as follows: EAGVVQSPRYKIIEKKQPVAFWCNPISGHNTLYWYLQNLGQGPELLIRYENEEAVDDSQLPKDRFSAERLKGVDSTLKIQPAELGDSAVYLCASSLGGDQGDYGYTFGSGTRLTVV.

The gene calls are TRBV27 and TRBJ2-7, with D tentatively TRBD1 (5 bases). From germline, CDR1 is MNHEY and CDR2 SMNVEV (reference sequence). Trimming shortened V by 2 bases and J by 2 bases, and 10 bases separated the two germline ends. This CDR3 spans 14 amino acids. CDR3 residues: CASSLKGRTYEQYF. The CDR3 region has the DNA TGTGCCAGCAGTTTAAAGGGGCGGACCTACGAGCAGTACTTC.

The rearrangement joins TRBV7-3 to TRBJ1-1; 7 nucleotides match TRBD1. Losses at the gene ends were 2 bases for V and 0 bases for J; bases not matched to a gene: 3. The germline gives CDR1 SGHTA, CDR2 FQGTGA. This CDR3 contains 15 residues. As DNA, the CDR3 is TGTGCCAGCAGCTTACAGGGGGGACTGAACACTGAAGCTTTCTTT. The encoded protein is CASSLQGGLNTEAFF.

The chain combines TRBV30 with TRBJ1-5, with unresolved D. The CDR3 consists of 13 residues. V lost 7 bases and J 5 bases, leaving 15 bases between the germline ends. Per germline, CDR1 GTSNPN and CDR2 SVGIG (reference sequence). The DNA of the CDR3 is TGTGCCTTGGAGCTCTCTGAGGATCAGCCCCAGCATTTT. Amino acids: CALELSEDQPQHF.

The J gene is TRBJ1-4, the V gene TRBV2; TRBD1 matches at 9 bases. The CDR3 length is 15 residues. Germline-derived CDR1 and CDR2 are SNHLY and FYNNEI. V gave up 1 base and J gave up 8 bases; unmatched junction bases: 5. The DNA of the CDR3 is TGTGCCAGCAGTGAAGGCGGGACAGGGTGGGAAAAACTGTTTTTT. Amino acids: CASSEGGTGWEKLFF.

The genes are TRBV5-8 and TRBJ1-1, with a weak D call TRBD1 (6 bases). The V end was cut by 0 bases, the J end by 1 base, with 7 bases between. The CDR3 contains 14 residues. CDR1 SGHTS and CDR2 YDEGEE come from the germline V gene. In DNA form, the CDR3 reads TGTGCCAGCAGCTTGGGGGGGCCGAACACTGAAGCTTTCTTT. It codes for CASSLGGPNTEAFF.

The rearrangement joins TRBV7-2 to TRBJ1-6; a possible D gene is TRBD1 (5 bases). In germline, CDR1 is SGHTA, CDR2 FQGNSA. Trimming took off 4 bases at V and 10 bases at J, with 11 bases between the two ends. This CDR3 has 13 amino acids. The CDR3 DNA reads as TGTGCCAGCAGCTCTCTGACAGCCTCACCCCTCCACTTT. Residues: CASSSLTASPLHF.

Only one count was recorded for this clone. This chain connects TRBV30 to TRBJ2-6, with TRBD1 as a possible D gene (5 bases). CDR1 is GTSNPN and CDR2 is SVGIG in the germline V gene (reference sequence). The CDR3 length is 18 residues. V was cut by 5 bases and J by 1 base, with 21 bases left in between. CDR3 in amino acids: CAWVLKGAGVSGANVLTF. As DNA, the CDR3 is TGTGCCTGGGTGCTAAAAGGGGCTGGCGTATCTGGGGCCAACGTCCTGACTTTC. Full variable domain (outside the CDR3, taken from reference TRBV30 and TRBJ2-6): SQTIHQWPATLVQPVGSPLSLECTVEGTSNPNLYWYRQAAGRGLQLLFYSVGIGQISSEVPQNLSASRPQDRQFILSSKKLLLSDSGFYLCAWVLKGAGVSGANVLTFGAGSRLTVL.

The rearrangement uses TRBV28 and TRBJ1-4, with a tentative D call TRBD1 (5 bases). Germline V gene data show CDR1 as MDHEN and CDR2 as SYDVKM. Trimming removed 7 bases from V and 4 bases from J, with 16 bases in between. This CDR3 is 15 amino acids long. CDR3 in DNA: TGTGCCAGCACCCCAGGGAGGGCTTATAATGAAAAACTGTTTTTT. It translates to CASTPGRAYNEKLFF.

The chain combines TRBV18 with TRBJ2-2, with TRBD2 matching 8 bases. J gave up 6 bases and V 3 bases, and 12 bases lay outside the gene matches. This CDR3 region has 17 residues. Germline V lookup: CDR1 KGHSH, CDR2 LQKENI. The CDR3 loop is CASSPNSLAGTPGELFF. The CDR3 DNA is TGTGCCAGCTCACCGAACTCGTTAGCGGGGACGCCCGGGGAGCTGTTTTTT.

This chain links TRBV19 with TRBJ1-1; the D is unclear. The CDR3 runs to 11 residues. CDR1 and CDR2 from the germline V gene are LNHDA and SQIVND (reference sequence). V shed 2 bases and J shed 5 bases, with 3 bases lying between them. CDR3 loop: CASSIITEAFF. The CDR3 coding sequence is TGTGCCAGTAGTATAATAACTGAAGCTTTCTTT.

This chain links TRBV7-8 with TRBJ1-5, with 7 bases fitting TRBD1. The CDR3 runs 16 residues. V trimming: 0 bases; J trimming: 7 bases; junction bases outside the gene matches: 9. Germline-derived CDR1 and CDR2 are SGHVS and FQNEAQ. As DNA, the CDR3 is TGTGCCAGCAGCTTAGCGCCAGGGGGAGAAGGGCAGCCCCAGCATTTT. This codes for CASSLAPGGEGQPQHF.

V and J are TRBV5-5 and TRBJ2-5; D remains unclear. The J call may be faulty, since TRBJ2-7 better matches the DNA end. There are 13 residues in the CDR3. Germline lookup yields CDR1 SGHKS and CDR2 YYEKEE (reference sequence). As DNA, the CDR3 is TGTGCCAGCAGCTTGTCAATTACCTACGAGCAGTACTTC. Its protein is CASSLSITYEQYF.

The chain uses TRBV6-6 and TRBJ1-4, with a tentative D call TRBD1 (6 bases). V lost 7 bases, J lost 0 bases, and 15 bases lay in between. This CDR3 has 16 residues. Per germline, CDR1 MNHNY and CDR2 SVGAGI (reference sequence). This CDR3 reads CASKTTGDTTNEKLFF. The CDR3 DNA reads as TGTGCCAGCAAGACGACAGGAGACACAACTAATGAAAAACTGTTTTTT.

CDR3 coding DNA: TGTGCCTGGGCTCCAGGTGCTTTGAGCTACGAGCAGTACTTC. This sequence encodes CAWAPGALSYEQYF. The rearrangement joins TRBV30 to TRBJ2-7; D uncertain. This CDR3 has 14 amino acids. CDR1 and CDR2 from the germline V gene are GTSNPN and SVGIG (reference sequence). With 5 bases removed from V and 3 bases from J, the gap between germline ends came to 17 bases.

The rearrangement joins TRBV7-2 to TRBJ2-1; D is perhaps TRBD2 (6 bases). Per the germline V gene, CDR1 is SGHTA and CDR2 is FQGNSA. This CDR3 is built from 18 residues. The V gene lost 5 bases and the J gene lost 5 bases, with 25 bases spanning the gap. DNA of the CDR3: TGTGCCAGCAGCCGAACTTTCATCGCGGGAAAAGGCCACAATGAGCAGTTCTTC. Its translation: CASSRTFIAGKGHNEQFF.

The chain uses TRBV5-4 and TRBJ1-4; D might be TRBD1 (6 bases). The CDR3 runs 15 residues. The V and J ends lost 3 bases and 6 bases respectively, with 15 bases between them. From germline, CDR1 is SGHNT and CDR2 YYREEE (reference sequence). In DNA, the CDR3 is TGTGCCAGCAGCTGGAGACAGGACCCCTATGAAAAACTGTTTTTT. Encoded protein: CASSWRQDPYEKLFF.

The chain links TRBV29-1 to TRBJ2-7; 7 bases map to TRBD1. Germline V gene lookup returns CDR1 SQVTM and CDR2 ANQGSEA. The CDR3 extends over 15 amino acids. J was trimmed by 2 bases and V by 6 bases; bases with no gene match: 13. CDR3 DNA: TGCAGCGTCCTCAAACTCCGGGACAGAGCCTACGAGCAGTACTTC. This sequence encodes CSVLKLRDRAYEQYF.

Details on this clone: The sample has other DNA sequences that encode this CDR3 too. This chain joins TRBV11-2 and TRBJ1-2; TRBD1 agrees at 8 bases. The CDR3 covers 15 residues. With V trimmed by 3 bases and J by 7 bases, 10 bases remained unmatched. CDR1 and CDR2 from the germline V gene are SGHAT and FQNNGV. The CDR3 is CASSLGRTGSLGYTF. CDR3 in DNA: TGTGCCAGCAGCTTGGGAAGGACAGGGTCCCTTGGCTACACCTTC.

The V gene is TRBV2, the J gene TRBJ1-1; TRBD1 agrees at 8 bases. The V segment lost 5 bases and the J segment 1 base; nucleotides outside the gene matches: 3. The germline V gene has CDR1 SNHLY and CDR2 FYNNEI. CDR3 length: 14 residues. CDR3 sequence (DNA): TGTGCCAGCAGTTTTCAGGGGGCGAACACTGAAGCTTTCTTT. Translating gives CASSFQGANTEAFF. The full variable domain, in which reference TRBV2 and TRBJ1-1 provide the parts outside the CDR3, is EPEVTQTPSHQVTQMGQEVILRCVPISNHLYFYWYRQILGQKVEFLVSFYNNEISEKSEIFDDQFSVERPDGSNFTLKIRSTKLEDSAMYFCASSFQGANTEAFFGQGTRLTVV.